The TCR beta chain described here comes from a study of T cell clonality in common variable immunodeficiency. Equal genomic DNA amounts from CVID and control samples were sequenced. The method was immunoSEQ multiplex PCR; TCRdb's version includes in-frame clones alone and lacks a portion of them. This sample includes around 40,000 clones with no singletons; its ten biggest clones take up about 6.3%. Looked up from germline, CDR1 is DFQATT and CDR2 is SNEGSKA (reference sequence). This CDR3 has 11 residues. This clone appeared many times. Its antigen remains unidentified. The read falls 3 residues short of the CDR3 end, and the missing part is taken from the germline J gene. All CVID subjects were on immunoglobulin replacement for at least one year. Findings of the study overall: Fewer deletions and N-nucleotide insertions were reportedly seen in common variable immunodeficiency TCR beta sequences.

What was sequenced was peripheral blood mononuclear cells. This receptor was identified in a human donor with common variable immunodeficiency. The chain carries TRBV20-1 and TRBJ1-2, with D tentatively TRBD1 (5 bases). The CDR3 bases that were read are TGCAGTGCTAGCCAGGGAGGAGGC. Protein sequence: CSASQGGG. The entire CDR3 protein is CSASQGGGYTF.